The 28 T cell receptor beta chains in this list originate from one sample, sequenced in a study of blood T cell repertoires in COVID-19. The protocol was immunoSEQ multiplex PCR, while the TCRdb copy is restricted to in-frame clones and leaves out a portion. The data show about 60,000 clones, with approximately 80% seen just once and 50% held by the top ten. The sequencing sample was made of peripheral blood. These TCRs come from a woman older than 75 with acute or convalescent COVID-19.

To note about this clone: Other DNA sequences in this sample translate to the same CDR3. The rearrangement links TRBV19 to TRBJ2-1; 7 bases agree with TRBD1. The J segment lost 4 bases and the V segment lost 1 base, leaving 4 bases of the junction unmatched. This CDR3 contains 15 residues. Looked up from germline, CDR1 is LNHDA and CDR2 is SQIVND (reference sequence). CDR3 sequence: CASSIVTGPYNEQFF. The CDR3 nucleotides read TGTGCCAGTAGTATAGTGACAGGGCCATACAATGAGCAGTTCTTC.

DNA for the CDR3: TGCGCCAGCAGCCAAAGGGAGAGGGGCACAGATACGCAGTATTTT. Its protein product is CASSQRERGTDTQYF. The V gene is TRBV4-1, the J gene TRBJ2-3, with D perhaps TRBD2 (5 bases). Germline-derived CDR1 and CDR2 are MGHRA and YSYEKL. CDR3 length: 15 amino acids. V gave up 2 bases and J gave up 1 base, with 10 bases separating them.

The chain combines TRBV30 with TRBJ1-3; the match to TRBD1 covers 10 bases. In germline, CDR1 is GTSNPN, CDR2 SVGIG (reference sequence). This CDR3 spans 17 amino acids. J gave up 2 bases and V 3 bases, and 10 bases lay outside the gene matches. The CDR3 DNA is TGTGCCTGGAGGGGTTTGGTCGGGACAGGGGCTGGAAACACCATATATTTT. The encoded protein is CAWRGLVGTGAGNTIYF.

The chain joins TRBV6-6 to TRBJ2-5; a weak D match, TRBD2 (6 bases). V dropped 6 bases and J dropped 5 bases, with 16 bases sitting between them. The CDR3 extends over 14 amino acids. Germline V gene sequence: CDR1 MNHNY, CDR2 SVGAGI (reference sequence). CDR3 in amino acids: CASSPSAAGETQYF. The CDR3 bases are TGTGCCAGCAGCCCTTCGGCGGCGGGGGAGACCCAGTACTTC.

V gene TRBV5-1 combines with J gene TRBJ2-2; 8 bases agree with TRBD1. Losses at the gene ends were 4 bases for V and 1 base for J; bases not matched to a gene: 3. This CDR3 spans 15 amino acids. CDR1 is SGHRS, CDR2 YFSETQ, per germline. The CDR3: CASSPTGGNTGELFF. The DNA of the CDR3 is TGCGCCAGCAGCCCCACAGGGGGGAACACCGGGGAGCTGTTTTTT.

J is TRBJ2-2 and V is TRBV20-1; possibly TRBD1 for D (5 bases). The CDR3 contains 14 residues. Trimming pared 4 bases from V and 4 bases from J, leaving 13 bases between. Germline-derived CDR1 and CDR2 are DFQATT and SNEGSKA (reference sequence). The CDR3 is CSATDSYLTGELFF. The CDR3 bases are TGCAGTGCTACTGACAGTTACCTCACCGGGGAGCTGTTTTTT.

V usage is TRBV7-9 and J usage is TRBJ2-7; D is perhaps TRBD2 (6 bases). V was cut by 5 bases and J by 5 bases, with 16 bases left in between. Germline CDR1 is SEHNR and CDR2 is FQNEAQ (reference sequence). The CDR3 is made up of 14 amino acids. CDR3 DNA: TGTGCCAGCAGCGCGGGACTCCAGGTCCACGAGCAGTACTTC. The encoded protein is CASSAGLQVHEQYF.

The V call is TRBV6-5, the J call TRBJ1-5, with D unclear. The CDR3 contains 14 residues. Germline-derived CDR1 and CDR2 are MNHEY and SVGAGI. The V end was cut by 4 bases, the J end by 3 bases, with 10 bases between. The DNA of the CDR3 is TGTGCCAGCAGTTTGGCCGCATACAATCAGCCCCAGCATTTT. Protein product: CASSLAAYNQPQHF.

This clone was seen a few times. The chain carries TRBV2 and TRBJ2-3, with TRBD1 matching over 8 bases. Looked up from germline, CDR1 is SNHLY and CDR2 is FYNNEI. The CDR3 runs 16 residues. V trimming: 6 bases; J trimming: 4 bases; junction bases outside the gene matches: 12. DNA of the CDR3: TGTGCCAGCAGCGGACAGGGCCTTCTAGGGGCAGATACGCAGTATTTT. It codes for CASSGQGLLGADTQYF.

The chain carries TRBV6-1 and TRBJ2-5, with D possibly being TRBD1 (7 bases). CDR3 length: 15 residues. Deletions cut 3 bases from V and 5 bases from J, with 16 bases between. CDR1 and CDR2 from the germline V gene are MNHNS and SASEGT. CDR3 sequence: CASSESATGRETQYF. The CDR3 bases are TGTGCCAGCAGTGAGTCGGCGACAGGGAGGGAGACCCAGTACTTC.

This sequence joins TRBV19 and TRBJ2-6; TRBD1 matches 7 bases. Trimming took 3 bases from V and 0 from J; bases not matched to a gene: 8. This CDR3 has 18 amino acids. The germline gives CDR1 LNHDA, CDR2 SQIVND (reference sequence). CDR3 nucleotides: TGTGCCAGTAGTATTTTTCTTCGGGACAGCTCTGGGGCCAACGTCCTGACTTTC. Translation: CASSIFLRDSSGANVLTF.

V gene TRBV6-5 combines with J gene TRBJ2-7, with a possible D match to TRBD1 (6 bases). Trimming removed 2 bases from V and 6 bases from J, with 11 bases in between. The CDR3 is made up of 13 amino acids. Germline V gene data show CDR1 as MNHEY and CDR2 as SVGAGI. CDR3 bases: TGTGCCAGCAGTTACACTACAGGGCGCGAGCAGTACTTC. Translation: CASSYTTGREQYF.

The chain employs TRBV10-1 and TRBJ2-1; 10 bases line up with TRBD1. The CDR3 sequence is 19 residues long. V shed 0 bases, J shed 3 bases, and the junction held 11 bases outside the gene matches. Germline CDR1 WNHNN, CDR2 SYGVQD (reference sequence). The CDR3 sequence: CASSESTGGLTSGYNEQFF. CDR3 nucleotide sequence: TGCGCCAGCAGTGAGTCGACAGGGGGCCTCACTAGCGGCTACAATGAGCAGTTCTTC.

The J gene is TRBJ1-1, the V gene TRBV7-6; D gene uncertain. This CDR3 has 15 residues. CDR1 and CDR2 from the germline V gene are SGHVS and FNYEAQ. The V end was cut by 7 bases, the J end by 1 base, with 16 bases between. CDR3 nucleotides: TGTGCCAGCACCCCCGGAGGGTATAAGAACACTGAAGCTTTCTTT. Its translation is CASTPGGYKNTEAFF.

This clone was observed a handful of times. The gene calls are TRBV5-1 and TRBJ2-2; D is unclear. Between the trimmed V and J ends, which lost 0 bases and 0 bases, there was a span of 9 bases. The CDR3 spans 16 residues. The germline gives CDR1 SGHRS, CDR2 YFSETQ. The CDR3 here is CASSLVAGANTGELFF. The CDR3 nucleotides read TGCGCCAGCAGCTTGGTGGCCGGAGCGAACACCGGGGAGCTGTTTTTT.

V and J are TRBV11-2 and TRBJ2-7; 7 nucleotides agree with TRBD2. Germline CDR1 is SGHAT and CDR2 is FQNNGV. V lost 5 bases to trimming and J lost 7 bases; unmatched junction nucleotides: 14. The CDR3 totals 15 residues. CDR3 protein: CASSQIGGRAREQYF. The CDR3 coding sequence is TGTGCCAGCAGCCAAATCGGTGGGAGGGCCCGGGAGCAGTACTTC.

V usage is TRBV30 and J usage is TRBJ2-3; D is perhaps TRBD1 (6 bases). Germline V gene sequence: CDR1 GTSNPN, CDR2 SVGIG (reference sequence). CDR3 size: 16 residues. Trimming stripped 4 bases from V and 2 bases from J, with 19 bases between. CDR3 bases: TGTGCCTGGACCGGGGAGCAGGGGCCCCACACAGATACGCAGTATTTT. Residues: CAWTGEQGPHTDTQYF. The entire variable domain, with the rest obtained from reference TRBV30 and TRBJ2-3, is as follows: SQTIHQWPATLVQPVGSPLSLECTVEGTSNPNLYWYRQAAGRGLQLLFYSVGIGQISSEVPQNLSASRPQDRQFILSSKKLLLSDSGFYLCAWTGEQGPHTDTQYFGPGTRLTVL.

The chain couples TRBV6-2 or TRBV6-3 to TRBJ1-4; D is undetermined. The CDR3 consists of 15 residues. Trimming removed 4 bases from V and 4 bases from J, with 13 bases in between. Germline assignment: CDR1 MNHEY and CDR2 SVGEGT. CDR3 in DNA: TGTGCCAGCAGTTTCGGAGGCAAATATAATGAAAAACTGTTTTTT. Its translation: CASSFGGKYNEKLFF.

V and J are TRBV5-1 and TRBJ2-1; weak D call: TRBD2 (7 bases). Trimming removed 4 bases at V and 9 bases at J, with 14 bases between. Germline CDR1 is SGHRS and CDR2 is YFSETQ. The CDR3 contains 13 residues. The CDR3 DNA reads TGCGCCAGCAGCATGGCAGGGGAGGGTGAGCAGTTCTTC. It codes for CASSMAGEGEQFF. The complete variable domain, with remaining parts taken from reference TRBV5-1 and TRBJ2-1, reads KAGVTQTPRYLIKTRGQQVTLSCSPISGHRSVSWYQQTPGQGLQFLFEYFSETQRNKGNFPGRFSGRQFSNSRSEMNVSTLELGDSALYLCASSMAGEGEQFFGPGTRLTVL.

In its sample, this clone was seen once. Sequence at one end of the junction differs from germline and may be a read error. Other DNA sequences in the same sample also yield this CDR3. Here the CDR3 DNA reads TGCAGCGTTCCGACACTCCTAGACAGGGGCTATGGCTACACCTTT. Encoded protein: CSVPTLLDRGYGYTF. The rearrangement uses TRBV29-1 and TRBJ1-2, with 8 bases matching TRBD1. The length of the CDR3 is 15 residues. Germline CDR1 reads SQVTM; CDR2 reads ANQGSEA.

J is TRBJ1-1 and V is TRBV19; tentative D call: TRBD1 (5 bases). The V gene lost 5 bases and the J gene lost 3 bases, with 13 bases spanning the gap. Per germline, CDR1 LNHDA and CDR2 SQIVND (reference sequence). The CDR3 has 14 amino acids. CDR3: CASSFRQPHTEAFF. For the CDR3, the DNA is TGTGCCAGTAGTTTTCGACAGCCCCACACTGAAGCTTTCTTT. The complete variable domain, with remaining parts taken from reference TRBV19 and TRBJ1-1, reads DGGITQSPKYLFRKEGQNVTLSCEQNLNHDAMYWYRQDPGQGLRLIYYSQIVNDFQKGDIAEGYSVSREKKESFPLTVTSAQKNPTAFYLCASSFRQPHTEAFFGQGTRLTVV.

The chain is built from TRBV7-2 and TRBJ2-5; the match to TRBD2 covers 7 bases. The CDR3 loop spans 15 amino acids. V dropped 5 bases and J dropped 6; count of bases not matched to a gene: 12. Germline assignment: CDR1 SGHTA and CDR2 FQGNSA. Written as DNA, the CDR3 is TGTGCCAGCAGCCTAAGTGGCGGGAGCATTAAGACCCAGTACTTC. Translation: CASSLSGGSIKTQYF. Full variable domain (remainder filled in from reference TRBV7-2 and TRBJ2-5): GAGVSQSPSNKVTEKGKDVELRCDPISGHTALYWYRQSLGQGLEFLIYFQGNSAPDKSGLPSDRFSAERTGGSVSTLTIQRTQQEDSAVYLCASSLSGGSIKTQYFGPGTRLLVL.

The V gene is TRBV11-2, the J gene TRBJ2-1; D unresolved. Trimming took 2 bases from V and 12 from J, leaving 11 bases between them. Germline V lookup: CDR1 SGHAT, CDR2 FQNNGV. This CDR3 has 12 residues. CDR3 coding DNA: TGTGCCAGCAGCTTATTGGCTCGAGGGCAGTTCTTC. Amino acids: CASSLLARGQFF.

CDR3 loop: CSVDGGGGTDTQYF. The CDR3 region has the DNA TGCAGCGTTGACGGCGGGGGAGGCACAGATACGCAGTATTTT. This chain links TRBV29-1 with TRBJ2-3; 7 bases fit TRBD2. Germline loops: CDR1 SQVTM, CDR2 ANQGSEA. The J segment lost 1 base and the V segment lost 3 bases, leaving 4 bases of the junction unmatched. The length of the CDR3 is 14 residues.

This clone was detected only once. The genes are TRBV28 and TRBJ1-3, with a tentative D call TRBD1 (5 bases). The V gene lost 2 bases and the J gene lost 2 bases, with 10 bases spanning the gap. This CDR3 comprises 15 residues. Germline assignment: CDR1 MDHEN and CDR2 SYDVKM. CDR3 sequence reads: CASSLVWGTGNTIYF. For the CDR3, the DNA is TGTGCCAGCAGTTTAGTCTGGGGCACTGGAAACACCATATATTTT.

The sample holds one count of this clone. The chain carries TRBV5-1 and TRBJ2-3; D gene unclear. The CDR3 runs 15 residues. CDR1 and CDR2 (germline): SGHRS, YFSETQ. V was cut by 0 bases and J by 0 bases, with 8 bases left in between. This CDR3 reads CASSLDGYSTDTQYF. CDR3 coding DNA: TGCGCCAGCAGCTTGGACGGGTATAGCACAGATACGCAGTATTTT.

CDR3 sequence (DNA): TGTGCCTGGAGCCAGAGACAGGGAGCTAATGAAAAACTGTTTTTT. Translation gives CAWSQRQGANEKLFF. The chain employs TRBV30 and TRBJ1-4; 7 bases map to TRBD1. The junction had 7 bases not matched to a gene; V was cut back by 3 bases and J by 3 bases. Germline V gives CDR1 GTSNPN, CDR2 SVGIG (reference sequence). The CDR3 covers 15 residues.

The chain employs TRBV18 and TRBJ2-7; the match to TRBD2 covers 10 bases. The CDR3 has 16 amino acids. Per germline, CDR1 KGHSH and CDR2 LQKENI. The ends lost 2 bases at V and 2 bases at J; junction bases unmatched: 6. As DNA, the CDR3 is TGTGCCAGCTCACCAAGGGTAGCGGGGGGTCCCTACGAGCAGTACTTC. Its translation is CASSPRVAGGPYEQYF.